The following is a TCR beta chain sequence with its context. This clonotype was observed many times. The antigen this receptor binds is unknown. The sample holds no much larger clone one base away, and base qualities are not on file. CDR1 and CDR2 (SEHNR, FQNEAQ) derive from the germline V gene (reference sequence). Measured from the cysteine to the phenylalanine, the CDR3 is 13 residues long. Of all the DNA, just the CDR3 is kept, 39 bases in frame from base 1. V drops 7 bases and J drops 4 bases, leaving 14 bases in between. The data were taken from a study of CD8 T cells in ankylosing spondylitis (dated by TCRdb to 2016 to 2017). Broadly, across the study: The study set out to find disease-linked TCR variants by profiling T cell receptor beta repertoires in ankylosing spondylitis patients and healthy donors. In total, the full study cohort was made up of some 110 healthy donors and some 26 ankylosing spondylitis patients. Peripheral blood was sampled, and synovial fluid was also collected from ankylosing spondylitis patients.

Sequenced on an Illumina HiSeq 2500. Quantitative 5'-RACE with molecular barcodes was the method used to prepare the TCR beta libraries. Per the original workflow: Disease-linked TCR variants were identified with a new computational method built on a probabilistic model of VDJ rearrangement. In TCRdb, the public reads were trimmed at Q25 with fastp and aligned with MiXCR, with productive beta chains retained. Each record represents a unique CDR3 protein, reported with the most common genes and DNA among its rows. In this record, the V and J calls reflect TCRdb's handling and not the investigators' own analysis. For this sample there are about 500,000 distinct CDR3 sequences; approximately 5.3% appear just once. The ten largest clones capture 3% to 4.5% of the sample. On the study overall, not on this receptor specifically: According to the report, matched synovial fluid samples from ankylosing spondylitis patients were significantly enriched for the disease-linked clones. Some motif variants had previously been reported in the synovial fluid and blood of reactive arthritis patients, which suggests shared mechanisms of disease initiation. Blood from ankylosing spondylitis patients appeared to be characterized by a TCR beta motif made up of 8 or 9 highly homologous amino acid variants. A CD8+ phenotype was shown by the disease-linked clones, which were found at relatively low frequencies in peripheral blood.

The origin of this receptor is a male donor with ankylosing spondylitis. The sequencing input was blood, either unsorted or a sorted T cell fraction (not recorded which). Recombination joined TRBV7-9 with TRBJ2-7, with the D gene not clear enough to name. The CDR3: CASNIHGRYEQYF. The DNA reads TGTGCCAGCAACATACACGGTCGGTACGAGCAGTACTTC.